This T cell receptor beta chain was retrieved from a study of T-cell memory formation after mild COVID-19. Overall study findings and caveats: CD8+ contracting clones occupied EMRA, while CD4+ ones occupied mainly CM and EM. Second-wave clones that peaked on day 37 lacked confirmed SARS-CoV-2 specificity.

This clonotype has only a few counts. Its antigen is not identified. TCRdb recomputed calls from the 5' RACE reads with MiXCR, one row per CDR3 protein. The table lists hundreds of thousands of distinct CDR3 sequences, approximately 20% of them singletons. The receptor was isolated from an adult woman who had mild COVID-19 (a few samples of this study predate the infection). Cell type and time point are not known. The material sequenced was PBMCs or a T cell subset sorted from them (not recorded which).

In DNA, the CDR3 is TGTGCCAGCAGCTCCTTCTCAGATACGCAGTATTTT. This translates into CASSSFSDTQYF. The genes are TRBV7-9 and TRBJ2-3; D unclear. Germline V CDR1 and CDR2: SEHNR, FQNEAQ (reference sequence). V was shortened by 4 bases and J by 4 bases, with 6 bases between the two germline ends. The CDR3 length is 12 residues.